Shown below are 20 T cell receptor beta chains from a single sample sequenced in a study of identical twins. TCRdb re-analysed the 5' RACE reads in MiXCR, keeping a single row per CDR3 protein. Among 100,000 or so distinct CDR3 sequences listed, 4.5% to 6.5% were seen once. The sequenced sample consisted of memory T cells sorted from blood. These receptors all stem from a woman in her fifties or sixties in good health.

The chain has TRBV19 and TRBJ2-1; D unresolved. The V gene lost 7 bases and the J gene lost 0 bases, with 7 bases spanning the gap. The germline V gene has CDR1 LNHDA and CDR2 SQIVND (reference sequence). The CDR3 covers 13 residues. CDR3 in DNA: TGTGCCAGTATGGGGTACTCCTACAATGAGCAGTTCTTC. As protein: CASMGYSYNEQFF. The whole variable domain, remainder taken from reference TRBV19 and TRBJ2-1, is DGGITQSPKYLFRKEGQNVTLSCEQNLNHDAMYWYRQDPGQGLRLIYYSQIVNDFQKGDIAEGYSVSREKKESFPLTVTSAQKNPTAFYLCASMGYSYNEQFFGPGTRLTVL.

Many counts were recorded for this clonotype. The CDR3, as DNA: TGCAGTGCTAGAGATCGACACCGGGACAATGCTTCACCCCTCCACTTT. Translating gives CSARDRHRDNASPLHF. The chain joins TRBV20-1 to TRBJ1-6; D possibly corresponds to TRBD1 (6 bases). In germline, CDR1 is DFQATT, CDR2 SNEGSKA (reference sequence). Trimming cost V 0 bases and J 9 bases, with 18 bases left between them. CDR3 size: 16 residues.

Points on this clonotype: A read error is possible here, since a much larger clone lies one base away. The V and J genes are TRBV18 and TRBJ2-5, with D uncertain. The CDR3 loop spans 13 amino acids. The germline gives CDR1 KGHSH, CDR2 LQKENI. V was cut by 0 bases and J by 1 base, with 3 bases left in between. The CDR3 spells CASSPPAQETQYF. The CDR3 region has the DNA TGTGCCAGCTCACCACCGGCCCAAGAGACCCAGTACTTC.

V gene TRBV12-3 or TRBV12-4 combines with J gene TRBJ1-2; possible D gene TRBD1, 5 bases. The CDR3 contains 13 residues. The germline V and J ends were trimmed by 3 bases and 7 bases, with 12 bases remaining between them. The CDR3 reads CASSFGGTLGYTF. DNA for the CDR3: TGTGCCAGCAGTTTTGGGGGGACCCTTGGCTACACCTTC.

This clonotype was seen at least ten times. The chain links TRBV5-6 to TRBJ1-1, with TRBD1 matching 7 bases. Germline V gene data show CDR1 as SGHDT and CDR2 as YYEEEE. V was pared by 2 bases and J by 4 bases, with 14 bases of the junction left unmatched. The CDR3 runs 17 residues. The CDR3 coding sequence is TGTGCCAGCAGCTTAAGACAGGGCATACCGATCCTCACTGAAGCTTTCTTT. This sequence encodes CASSLRQGIPILTEAFF. The full variable domain, in which reference TRBV5-6 and TRBJ1-1 provide the parts outside the CDR3, is DAGVTQSPTHLIKTRGQQVTLRCSPKSGHDTVSWYQQALGQGPQFIFQYYEEEERQRGNFPDRFSGHQFPNYSSELNVNALLLGDSALYLCASSLRQGIPILTEAFFGQGTRLTVV.

This clonotype was observed at least ten times. V gene TRBV6-4 combines with J gene TRBJ2-7, with D unresolved. This CDR3 has 10 amino acids. Germline CDR1 MRHNA, CDR2 SNTAGT. Deletions cut 1 base from V and 5 bases from J, with 0 bases between. The CDR3 DNA is TGTGCCAGCAGTGACTACGAGCAGTACTTC. Encoded protein: CASSDYEQYF.

The sample holds a few counts of this clonotype. This chain uses TRBV5-6 with TRBJ2-7; the match to TRBD2 covers 9 bases. Losses at the gene ends were 4 bases for V and 7 bases for J; bases not matched to a gene: 3. Per germline, CDR1 SGHDT and CDR2 YYEEEE. This CDR3 is 12 amino acids long. The CDR3 DNA reads as TGTGCCAGCAGCCGCACTAGCGGGGAGCAGTACGTC. Translating it yields CASSRTSGEQYV.

This clonotype was counted many times. This sequence joins TRBV5-6 and TRBJ2-7; 9 nucleotides agree with TRBD1. The V and J ends lost 5 bases and 3 bases, in that order; junction bases with no gene match: 9. CDR3 length: 15 residues. CDR1 is SGHDT and CDR2 is YYEEEE in the germline V gene. The CDR3 protein is CASSVKPGQGYEQYF. CDR3 DNA sequence: TGTGCCAGCAGTGTGAAACCGGGACAGGGCTACGAGCAGTACTTC. Together with reference TRBV5-6 and TRBJ2-7, the CDR3 gives the full variable domain: DAGVTQSPTHLIKTRGQQVTLRCSPKSGHDTVSWYQQALGQGPQFIFQYYEEEERQRGNFPDRFSGHQFPNYSSELNVNALLLGDSALYLCASSVKPGQGYEQYFGPGTRLTVT.

This clonotype was picked up many times. The rearrangement links TRBV28 to TRBJ1-1; no reliable D call. Germline V lookup: CDR1 MDHEN, CDR2 SYDVKM. Between the trimmed V and J ends, which lost 4 bases and 11 bases, there was a span of 11 bases. CDR3 length: 11 residues. DNA for the CDR3: TGTGCCAGCAGTTGGGAATATGAGGCTTTCTTT. Its protein product is CASSWEYEAFF.

V gene TRBV5-1 combines with J gene TRBJ2-7; D may match TRBD1 or TRBD2 (5 bases each). This CDR3 is built from 15 residues. Germline-derived CDR1 and CDR2 are SGHRS and YFSETQ. Trimming stripped 0 bases from V and 5 bases from J, with 15 bases between. The CDR3 nucleotides are TGCGCCAGCAGCTTGGTTTTGGGGGTCGCCGACGAGCAGTACTTC. Encoded protein: CASSLVLGVADEQYF.

This clonotype came up a few times. This chain joins TRBV20-1 and TRBJ1-1; maybe TRBD1 (5 bases). CDR3 size: 11 residues. Trimming took 7 bases from V and 5 from J, leaving 11 bases between them. Germline V gives CDR1 DFQATT, CDR2 SNEGSKA (reference sequence). The CDR3 region is CSVWGRTEAFF. The CDR3 nucleotides are TGCAGTGTCTGGGGGAGGACTGAAGCTTTCTTT.

This clonotype was recorded a few times. This may be a read error: a much more frequent sequence differs by one nucleotide. CDR3 coding DNA: TGTGCCCGCAGCTTAGCTCCAGCGATCTTGCGGAATGAGCAGTTCTTC. It translates to CARSLAPAILRNEQFF. This chain connects TRBV7-2 to TRBJ2-1; D is unresolved. Germline lookup yields CDR1 SGHTA and CDR2 FQGNSA. The CDR3 has 16 amino acids.

The V and J genes are TRBV30 and TRBJ2-4; 7 bases fit TRBD1. The CDR3 spans 18 residues. V was clipped by 0 bases and J by 0 bases; unmatched bases: 11. CDR1 is GTSNPN and CDR2 is SVGIG in the germline V gene (reference sequence). The CDR3 sequence: CAWSVFQGVSVAKNIQYF. The DNA of the CDR3 is TGTGCCTGGAGTGTCTTCCAGGGGGTTTCCGTAGCCAAAAACATTCAGTACTTC.

The genes are TRBV19 and TRBJ2-3; D is possibly TRBD1 or TRBD2 (5 bases each). The CDR3 spans 15 residues. Trimming pared 5 bases from V and 4 bases from J, leaving 16 bases between. Per germline, CDR1 LNHDA and CDR2 SQIVND (reference sequence). The CDR3, as DNA: TGTGCCAGTAGTCTACTGGGGGTCGGCCCAGATACGCAGTATTTT. Residues: CASSLLGVGPDTQYF.

At least ten counts were recorded for this clonotype. The V call is TRBV11-2, the J call TRBJ2-1, with unresolved D. The CDR3 contains 14 residues. Germline-derived CDR1 and CDR2 are SGHAT and FQNNGV. V lost 5 bases and J lost 5, with 13 bases in between. CDR3 in amino acids: CASSPQLVNNEQFF. The CDR3 region has the DNA TGTGCCAGCAGCCCCCAATTAGTAAACAATGAGCAGTTCTTC.

Ten or more counts support this clonotype. The rearrangement links TRBV19 to TRBJ2-1, with a tentative D call TRBD2 (6 bases). CDR3 size: 14 residues. CDR1 and CDR2 (germline): LNHDA, SQIVND (reference sequence). V was shortened by 5 bases and J by 9 bases, with 17 bases between the two germline ends. In nucleotides, the CDR3 is TGTGCCAGTAGTCATACGTGGGGGAGGCTTGAGCAGTTCTTC. It translates to CASSHTWGRLEQFF.

This clonotype was detected many times. The chain carries TRBV19 and TRBJ1-5; possible D gene TRBD1, 6 bases. Germline V gene data show CDR1 as LNHDA and CDR2 as SQIVND (reference sequence). V was clipped by 9 bases and J by 0 bases, with 18 bases between them. This CDR3 comprises 16 residues. The CDR3 sequence is CASKKSRGYSNQPQHF. CDR3 DNA: TGTGCCAGCAAGAAATCGAGGGGGTATAGCAATCAGCCCCAGCATTTT.

There are many counts of this clonotype. The chain has TRBV25-1 and TRBJ2-1; no clear D gene. This CDR3 region has 13 residues. Germline V lookup: CDR1 MGHDK, CDR2 SYGVNS. Trimming removed 3 bases from V and 4 bases from J, with 7 bases in between. This CDR3 is CASSDFGYNEQFF. In nucleotides, the CDR3 is TGTGCCAGCAGTGATTTCGGGTACAATGAGCAGTTCTTC. The full variable domain, in which reference TRBV25-1 and TRBJ2-1 provide the parts outside the CDR3, is EADIYQTPRYLVIGTGKKITLECSQTMGHDKMYWYQQDPGMELHLIHYSYGVNSTEKGDLSSESTVSRIRTEHFPLTLESARPSHTSQYLCASSDFGYNEQFFGPGTRLTVL.

This clonotype was detected many times. This chain links TRBV7-6 with TRBJ1-3; D call uncertain. Germline V gene lookup returns CDR1 SGHVS and CDR2 FNYEAQ. This CDR3 is 11 amino acids long. Trimming took 7 bases from V and 5 from J, leaving 6 bases between them. CDR3 in amino acids: CASMERNTIYF. CDR3 in DNA: TGTGCCAGCATGGAGAGAAACACCATATATTTT.

Many counts were recorded for this clonotype. This rearrangement joins TRBV10-3 to TRBJ1-4, with D unclear. Trimming took 0 bases from V and 8 from J, leaving 4 bases between them. Per germline, CDR1 ENHRY and CDR2 SYGVKD. The CDR3 has 12 residues. The CDR3 nucleotides are TGTGCCATCAGTGAGTCGGAGGAAAAACTGTTTTTT. Translated, it gives CAISESEEKLFF.